Here is one T cell receptor (beta chain) with its context. Antigen specificity is unknown. V gave up 2 bases and J gave up 3 bases, with 8 bases separating them. Germline CDR1 and CDR2: MNHEY and SMNVEV (reference sequence). This CDR3 spans 15 amino acids. Use of 60 Vbeta and 13 Jbeta primers characterized the PCR. The data were produced by immunoSEQ multiplex PCR, yet TCRdb's version contains in-frame clones alone and is incomplete. Seen here are approximately 130,000 clones, about four fifths observed once, and the top ten hold over 1.3%. The data are from a study of cytomegalovirus exposure and HLA in healthy donors. Study results and limitations: As confirmed in vitro, three CMV-associated chains were specific for CMV antigens. Presence/absence analysis assumed near-uniform sequencing depth across donors. Later on, a genetic analysis was performed. It linked a missense variant in DCLRE1C with V- and J-gene trimming of TCR beta.

The source is a woman aged 40 to 50 in good health and CMV-seronegative. V is TRBV27 and J is TRBJ2-6, with D uncertain. The source material was PBMCs. The CDR3 here is CASSLAWSGANVLTF. CDR3 DNA: TGTGCCAGCAGTTTAGCCTGGAGTGGGGCCAACGTCCTGACTTTC.